Listed here are 16 T cell receptor beta chains from one sample, sequenced in a study of cytotoxic CD8 clonotypes in ibrutinib-treated CLL. Clones were sequenced by immunoSEQ multiplex PCR, and TCRdb holds only the in-frame ones, with some missing. This sample has around 310,000 clones; almost 80% occur once, and the top ten carry 6.5% to 8.5%. The material sequenced was PBMCs, taken before ibrutinib treatment. Every receptor here comes from a human donor with chronic lymphocytic leukemia.

The V gene is TRBV7-3, the J gene TRBJ2-1; no firm D call. There are 16 residues in the CDR3. V lost 1 base to trimming and J lost 0 bases, with 10 bases between them. Per the germline V gene, CDR1 is SGHTA and CDR2 is FQGTGA. The CDR3 DNA is TGTGCCAGCAGCTTAAGCGGCGGTTACTCCTACAATGAGCAGTTCTTC. Its protein is CASSLSGGYSYNEQFF.

V is TRBV28 and J is TRBJ1-3; D is undetermined. V lost 6 bases and J 0 bases, leaving 15 bases between the germline ends. The CDR3 runs to 16 residues. Germline V gene lookup returns CDR1 MDHEN and CDR2 SYDVKM. The CDR3 sequence is CASRLSEMSSGNTIYF. The CDR3 region has the DNA TGTGCCAGCAGGCTCTCTGAGATGAGCTCTGGAAACACCATATATTTT.

V usage is TRBV2 and J usage is TRBJ2-5; 8 nucleotides agree with TRBD1. Germline CDR1 SNHLY, CDR2 FYNNEI. CDR3 length: 13 residues. Trimming took 7 bases from V and 2 from J; bases not matched to a gene: 3. DNA for the CDR3: TGTGCCAGCATCGGGACAGGACAAGAGACCCAGTACTTC. Translated: CASIGTGQETQYF. Filled out from reference TRBV2 and TRBJ2-5, the complete variable domain reads EPEVTQTPSHQVTQMGQEVILRCVPISNHLYFYWYRQILGQKVEFLVSFYNNEISEKSEIFDDQFSVERPDGSNFTLKIRSTKLEDSAMYFCASIGTGQETQYFGPGTRLLVL.

This clone showed up just a few times. V and J are TRBV11-1 and TRBJ2-2; 8 nucleotides match TRBD1. Germline lookup yields CDR1 SGHAT and CDR2 FQDESV (reference sequence). V was clipped by 5 bases and J by 4 bases; unmatched bases: 6. There are 15 residues in the CDR3. CDR3 DNA sequence: TGTGCCAGCAGCCTAGGACAGGGAAGCACCGGGGAGCTGTTTTTT. Its protein product is CASSLGQGSTGELFF.

This CDR3 is CASSYVVSFMQETQYF. For the CDR3, the DNA is TGTGCCAGCAGTTACGTGGTCAGTTTCATGCAAGAGACCCAGTACTTC. V usage is TRBV6-5 and J usage is TRBJ2-5, with no clear D. Germline assignment: CDR1 MNHEY and CDR2 SVGAGI. CDR3 length equals 16 residues. Trimming took 2 bases from V and 2 from J, leaving 15 bases between them.

V gene TRBV5-1 combines with J gene TRBJ2-7; D gene uncertain. CDR1 and CDR2 from the germline V gene are SGHRS and YFSETQ. This CDR3 is 12 amino acids long. Trimming took off 5 bases at V and 6 bases at J, with 12 bases between the two ends. CDR3 bases: TGCGCCAGCAGGTTCCAAACGGGCGAGCAGTACTTC. Translation: CASRFQTGEQYF. The full variable domain, rest sourced from reference TRBV5-1 and TRBJ2-7, is KAGVTQTPRYLIKTRGQQVTLSCSPISGHRSVSWYQQTPGQGLQFLFEYFSETQRNKGNFPGRFSGRQFSNSRSEMNVSTLELGDSALYLCASRFQTGEQYFGPGTRLTVT.

This sequence joins TRBV9 and TRBJ2-5; a weak D match, TRBD2 (6 bases). Trimming removed 0 bases from V and 4 bases from J, with 10 bases in between. Germline loops: CDR1 SGDLS, CDR2 YYNGEE. The CDR3 has 14 amino acids. The CDR3 is CASSVASATETQYF. In DNA, the CDR3 is TGTGCCAGCAGCGTAGCTAGCGCGACAGAGACCCAGTACTTC.

The chain's CDR3 is CAIRGERDSYEQYF. The DNA for the CDR3 is TGTGCCATCAGAGGGGAGCGGGACTCCTACGAGCAGTACTTC. V gene TRBV10-3 combines with J gene TRBJ2-7; 7 nucleotides match TRBD2. Germline V lookup: CDR1 ENHRY, CDR2 SYGVKD. This CDR3 region has 14 residues. V was clipped by 6 bases and J by 0 bases; unmatched bases: 5.

CDR3 in DNA: TGTGCCAGCAGTTCCCATAACACTGAAGCTTTCTTT. It yields the protein CASSSHNTEAFF. This chain uses TRBV28 with TRBJ1-1; no clear D. Germline V CDR1 and CDR2: MDHEN, SYDVKM. V lost 4 bases and J 2 bases, leaving 5 bases between the germline ends. The CDR3 has 12 residues.

The gene calls are TRBV11-2 and TRBJ2-5, with D perhaps TRBD1 (5 bases). Trimming shortened V by 4 bases and J by 3 bases, and 15 bases separated the two germline ends. Germline loops: CDR1 SGHAT, CDR2 FQNNGV. This CDR3 contains 15 residues. The CDR3 spells CASSSQGPGEETQYF. The CDR3, as DNA: TGTGCCAGCAGCTCTCAGGGTCCTGGGGAAGAGACCCAGTACTTC.

This clone appeared a few times. This chain links TRBV27 with TRBJ2-5, with 14 bases aligning to TRBD2. Germline CDR1 MNHEY, CDR2 SMNVEV (reference sequence). This CDR3 region has 17 residues. With 4 bases clipped from V and 5 bases from J, the junction kept 9 bases outside the gene matches. The CDR3 DNA follows: TGTGCCAGCAGTTCAATGACTAGCGGGAGGGCCAGGGAGACCCAGTACTTC. Its translation: CASSSMTSGRARETQYF.

The chain couples TRBV27 to TRBJ2-5, with D possibly being TRBD1 (5 bases). The CDR3 contains 17 residues. V lost 0 bases and J 5 bases, leaving 19 bases between the germline ends. CDR1 is MNHEY, CDR2 SMNVEV, per germline (reference sequence). This CDR3 reads CASSLSKTAGGGETQYF. DNA of the CDR3: TGTGCCAGCAGTTTATCGAAGACAGCCGGCGGTGGGGAGACCCAGTACTTC.

The CDR3 sequence is CASSPPFRGDETQYF. The DNA of the CDR3 is TGCGCCAGCAGCCCACCTTTCCGGGGCGATGAGACCCAGTACTTC. V gene TRBV4-1 combines with J gene TRBJ2-5, with D perhaps matching TRBD1 or TRBD2 (5 bases each). Trimming took 4 bases from V and 5 from J, leaving 17 bases between them. CDR1 is MGHRA, CDR2 YSYEKL, per germline. The CDR3 runs 15 residues.

For the CDR3, the DNA is TGTGCCAGCAGCGGGGGACACTTCACTGAAGCTTTCTTT. Protein sequence: CASSGGHFTEAFF. This chain joins TRBV9 and TRBJ1-1; tentative D call: TRBD1 (6 bases). The V gene's germline CDR1 is SGDLS and CDR2 YYNGEE. The CDR3 runs to 13 residues. V shed 3 bases and J shed 4 bases, with 10 bases lying between them.

This chain links TRBV14 with TRBJ2-2; weak D call: TRBD1 (6 bases). Germline-derived CDR1 and CDR2 are SGHDN and FVKESK. The CDR3 extends over 14 amino acids. V gave up 5 bases and J gave up 6 bases, with 13 bases separating them. CDR3 DNA: TGTGCCAGCAGCTTACAGGGTTGGGCCGGGGAGCTGTTTTTT. It specifies CASSLQGWAGELFF.

This chain links TRBV27 with TRBJ2-7; D unresolved. Germline lookup yields CDR1 MNHEY and CDR2 SMNVEV (reference sequence). This CDR3 has 13 amino acids. V lost 3 bases and J lost 2, with 8 bases in between. The CDR3 coding sequence is TGTGCCAGCAGTTTTTCCACTGCCTACGAGCAGTACTTC. The encoded protein is CASSFSTAYEQYF.